This T cell receptor beta chain was documented in a study of vaccination and CD4 T cells after COVID-19. Study context: Taking of post-vaccine samples occurred a median 72 days after dose two (range 14 to 241).

Documented time point: late sampling 161 to 241 days after vaccination in three convalescent patients. As for treatment: approximately 11-day PBMC culture with coronavirus spike peptide pools or control peptides (ViraFEST assay). Antigen-specific T cells were expanded with peptide pools by ViraFEST, and TCRs were then sequenced. March to December 2020 was the span of positive PCR dates, which predated US Alpha, Beta and Delta variants. As concerns this clonotype: Antigen: not known.

Researchers used the Oncomine TCR Beta short-read assay to sequence DNA from cultured CD4+ T cells. TCRdb passed the PCR reads through MiXCR, listing each CDR3 protein once. The table has about 15,000 distinct CDR3 sequences, 40% to 50% seen once. Study-wide results and caveats: Reactive clonotype counts went from median roughly 19 after infection to 35 to 40 after vaccination, nonsignificantly.

Germline V gene data show CDR1 as ENHRY and CDR2 as SYGVKD. J was trimmed by 2 bases and V by 10 bases; bases with no gene match: 7. The CDR3 loop spans 14 amino acids. The chain joins TRBV10-3 to TRBJ2-7; 11 bases line up with TRBD1. The sequencing used CD4+ T cells from blood, cultured in vitro, collected about 7 months after SARS-CoV-2 vaccination. The receptor's source is a human donor who had recovered from COVID-19. For the CDR3, the DNA is TGTGCCACTAGGACAGGGGGCGCGCCCTACGAGCAGTACTTC. Its protein is CATRTGGAPYEQYF.